The 26 T cell receptor beta chains in this list originate from one sample, sequenced in a study of T cells in Graves' hyperthyroidism and ophthalmopathy. The CDR3 regions of TCR beta were amplified from RNA transcripts. In the first-round RT-PCR of the TCR CDR3, the HTBI primer set was used. TCRdb redid the calling of the multiplex PCR reads with MiXCR, one entry per CDR3 protein. This table has 250,000 or so distinct CDR3 sequences, 13% to 15% appearing once. Material for sequencing was blood. Receptors originate from a woman between 40 and 55 years old with Graves' hyperthyroidism that later progressed to Graves' ophthalmopathy.

This clonotype was counted many times. This sequence joins TRBV6-4 and TRBJ2-2; 12 nucleotides align to TRBD2. This CDR3 spans 17 amino acids. The germline V gene has CDR1 MRHNA and CDR2 SNTAGT. The V gene end was trimmed by 7 bases and the J gene end by 4 bases; junction bases not matched to a gene: 10. The CDR3 is CASKETSGSVGTGELFF. Written as DNA, the CDR3 is TGTGCCAGCAAGGAGACTAGCGGGAGTGTGGGCACCGGGGAGCTGTTTTTT.

The chain has TRBV2 and TRBJ2-7, with 8 positions matching TRBD2. Germline CDR1 SNHLY, CDR2 FYNNEI. This CDR3 comprises 13 residues. The V and J ends lost 8 bases and 1 base, in that order; junction bases with no gene match: 4. The CDR3 sequence is CASGGLASYEQYF. The CDR3 DNA reads TGTGCCAGCGGAGGACTAGCTTCCTACGAGCAGTACTTC. The full variable domain, its missing parts supplied by reference TRBV2 and TRBJ2-7, is EPEVTQTPSHQVTQMGQEVILRCVPISNHLYFYWYRQILGQKVEFLVSFYNNEISEKSEIFDDQFSVERPDGSNFTLKIRSTKLEDSAMYFCASGGLASYEQYFGPGTRLTVT.

This clonotype was seen many times. The chain recombines TRBV2 with TRBJ1-1; no firm D call. This CDR3 region has 12 residues. Germline V gene sequence: CDR1 SNHLY, CDR2 FYNNEI. Between the trimmed V and J ends, which lost 6 bases and 4 bases, there was a span of 9 bases. The chain's CDR3 is CASSRIGTEAFF. In DNA, the CDR3 is TGTGCCAGCAGCCGTATTGGCACTGAAGCTTTCTTT.

This clonotype was observed a handful of times. The gene calls are TRBV5-1 and TRBJ1-1, with D possibly TRBD1 on 5 matching bases. CDR3 length equals 16 residues. V lost 7 bases, J lost 0 bases, and 19 bases lay in between. The germline CDR1 and CDR2 sequences are SGHRS and YFSETQ. The chain's CDR3 is CASGRGPLSMNTEAFF. The CDR3 nucleotides are TGCGCCAGCGGAAGGGGTCCCCTCTCCATGAACACTGAAGCTTTCTTT.

This chain uses TRBV5-1 with TRBJ2-5; 9 bases line up with TRBD2. Germline V gene data show CDR1 as SGHRS and CDR2 as YFSETQ. Trimming cost V 0 bases and J 1 base; bases outside gene matches: 7. The CDR3 has 17 residues. CDR3 coding DNA: TGCGCCAGCAGCTTGGGAGTGGCTAGCGGGACCCAAGAGACCCAGTACTTC. Its translation: CASSLGVASGTQETQYF. The complete variable domain, with remaining parts taken from reference TRBV5-1 and TRBJ2-5, reads KAGVTQTPRYLIKTRGQQVTLSCSPISGHRSVSWYQQTPGQGLQFLFEYFSETQRNKGNFPGRFSGRQFSNSRSEMNVSTLELGDSALYLCASSLGVASGTQETQYFGPGTRLLVL.

This clonotype was counted once. The chain has TRBV11-2 and TRBJ1-1; D is uncertain. This CDR3 is built from 14 residues. CDR1 is SGHAT and CDR2 is FQNNGV in the germline V gene. V shed 3 bases and J shed 7 bases, with 15 bases lying between them. Written as DNA, the CDR3 is TGTGCCAGCAGCTTTGGGAGGGCGCTTGGTGAAGCTTTCTTT. It translates to CASSFGRALGEAFF.

Regarding this clonotype: Without the conserved terminal phenylalanine or tryptophan, this CDR3 likely stems from a read error. This rearrangement joins TRBV5-1 to TRBJ1-1; TRBD1 is a possible D gene (6 bases). The CDR3 consists of 14 residues. Trimming took 6 bases from V and 0 from J, leaving 12 bases between them. Germline assignment: CDR1 SGHRS and CDR2 YFSETQ. CDR3 sequence reads: CASTTGQLNTEAFL. The CDR3 DNA is TGCGCCAGCACGACAGGACAGTTGAACACTGAAGCTTTCCTT.

The chain uses TRBV29-1 and TRBJ1-1, with D maybe TRBD1 (5 bases). Germline lookup yields CDR1 SQVTM and CDR2 ANQGSEA. This CDR3 has 13 residues. V lost 7 bases and J 4 bases, leaving 16 bases between the germline ends. DNA for the CDR3: TGCAGCGCCCCGAGGGAGGGGACCACTGAAGCTTTCTTT. Translating it yields CSAPREGTTEAFF.

This clonotype was counted a few times. The CDR3 reads CASSLYPGQGPHEQFF. The CDR3 DNA sequence: TGCGCCAGCAGCTTGTACCCGGGACAGGGGCCCCATGAGCAGTTCTTC. The gene calls are TRBV5-1 and TRBJ2-1; 10 bases match TRBD1. The CDR3 sequence is 16 residues long. The germline V gene has CDR1 SGHRS and CDR2 YFSETQ. After removal of 1 base from V and 8 bases from J, the junction contained 9 bases not matched to a gene.

This clonotype has at least ten counts. The CDR3 DNA reads as TGTGCCAGCAGCCCCGGGACTTATACTGAAGCTTTCTTT. Amino acids: CASSPGTYTEAFF. The J gene is TRBJ1-1, the V gene TRBV6-1; the D gene is possibly TRBD1 (5 bases). V lost 6 bases and J lost 5, with 13 bases in between. The CDR3 sequence is 13 residues long. The germline V gene encodes CDR1 MNHNS and CDR2 SASEGT.

This clonotype came up a few times. The chain uses TRBV6-2 or TRBV6-3 and TRBJ2-5; 8 nucleotides align to TRBD2. V lost 6 bases, J lost 2 bases, and 8 bases stayed unmatched. Germline CDR1 reads MNHEY; CDR2 reads SVGEGT. The CDR3 consists of 15 residues. The CDR3 DNA reads as TGTGCCAGCAGGTTAGCGGGATGGGGTCAAGAGACCCAGTACTTC. This encodes CASRLAGWGQETQYF.

This clonotype was seen a few times. The chain combines TRBV20-1 with TRBJ1-6; D uncertain. Trimming took off 3 bases at V and 11 bases at J, with 17 bases between the two ends. CDR3 length: 14 residues. Germline V gives CDR1 DFQATT, CDR2 SNEGSKA (reference sequence). CDR3: CSASLGRSNPPLHF. CDR3 nucleotides: TGCAGTGCTAGCCTGGGGAGGTCGAATCCACCCCTCCACTTT.

This clonotype was seen at least ten times. The genes are TRBV28 and TRBJ2-3, with D possibly being TRBD2 (5 bases). The V end lost 11 bases, the J end lost 2 bases, and 17 bases lay between the germline ends. From germline, CDR1 is MDHEN and CDR2 SYDVKM. The CDR3 has 14 amino acids. The CDR3 here is CASRGSLYTDTQYF. The CDR3 nucleotides are TGTGCCTCTCGGGGAAGCCTTTACACAGATACGCAGTATTTT.

Note on this clonotype: Being one base from a much bigger clone, this may be a read error. This chain links TRBV6-2 or TRBV6-3 with TRBJ2-7; maybe TRBD1 (6 bases). The CDR3 runs to 15 residues. In germline, CDR1 is MNHEY, CDR2 SVGEGT. The CDR3 is CANSYSTGSTYEQYF. CDR3 nucleotide sequence: TGTGCCAACAGTTACTCAACAGGGTCCACCTACGAGCAGTACTTC.

Comments on this clonotype: A read error may be the cause here, since a much bigger clone is one base away. The rearrangement joins TRBV27 to TRBJ2-7; tentatively, D is TRBD1 (5 bases). The germline V and J ends were trimmed by 5 bases and 5 bases, with 16 bases remaining between them. This CDR3 is 14 amino acids long. The V gene's germline CDR1 is MNHEY and CDR2 SMNVEV (reference sequence). DNA for the CDR3: TGTGCCAGCAGTCCCAGGGCTATAAAGAACGAGCAGTACTTC. It encodes CASSPRAIKNEQYF.

This clonotype was detected many times. The chain recombines TRBV28 with TRBJ2-7, with D perhaps assigned TRBD1 or TRBD2 (6 bases each). The germline gives CDR1 MDHEN, CDR2 SYDVKM. The CDR3 spans 11 residues. Trimming removed 9 bases from V and 3 bases from J, with 9 bases in between. The CDR3 nucleotides are TGTGCCAGTGGGGGGCTCTACGAGCAGTACTTC. This sequence encodes CASGGLYEQYF.

In its sample, this clonotype was seen many times. V is TRBV12-3 or TRBV12-4 and J is TRBJ2-7, with D possibly matching TRBD1 (6 bases). The CDR3 spans 14 residues. Trimming took off 3 bases at V and 2 bases at J, with 11 bases between the two ends. The CDR3 bases are TGTGCCAGCAGTTTCGGGACACAGACCTACGAGCAGTACTTC. The encoded protein is CASSFGTQTYEQYF.

The rearrangement links TRBV5-1 to TRBJ2-1; 7 bases map to TRBD1. CDR3 size: 13 residues. CDR1 and CDR2 from the germline V gene are SGHRS and YFSETQ. The junction had 8 bases not matched to a gene; V was cut back by 4 bases and J by 10 bases. The CDR3 sequence: CASSLWTGLEQFF. The DNA for the CDR3 is TGCGCCAGCAGCCTCTGGACAGGTTTGGAGCAGTTCTTC.

There are many counts of this clonotype. This chain joins TRBV7-3 and TRBJ1-6; D is ambiguous. The CDR3 runs 14 residues. Trimming pared 1 base from V and 6 bases from J, leaving 7 bases between. Germline V gene data show CDR1 as SGHTA and CDR2 as FQGTGA. Here the CDR3 reads CASSLNGRNSPLHF. The CDR3 coding sequence is TGTGCCAGCAGCTTAAACGGCCGTAATTCACCCCTCCACTTT.

This clonotype was seen ten or more times. The chain is built from TRBV6-1 and TRBJ1-6; D remains ambiguous. The germline V gene encodes CDR1 MNHNS and CDR2 SASEGT. Between the trimmed V and J ends, which lost 7 bases and 11 bases, there was a span of 12 bases. CDR3 length: 12 amino acids. The CDR3 nucleotides are TGTGCCAGCACCGGGGTGGCCACACCCCTCCACTTT. Its translation is CASTGVATPLHF.

This clonotype was counted at least ten times. The chain employs TRBV3-1 and TRBJ1-5, with D unclear. The V gene's germline CDR1 is LGHDT and CDR2 YNNKEL (reference sequence). Trimming removed 5 bases from V and 7 bases from J, with 12 bases in between. The CDR3 totals 13 residues. CDR3 sequence reads: CASSLTRTQPQHF. In DNA form, the CDR3 reads TGTGCCAGCAGCTTGACCCGAACGCAGCCCCAGCATTTT.

On this clonotype: A junction end diverges from the germline sequence, so it may reflect a read error. V is TRBV9 and J is TRBJ2-1; TRBD2 agrees at 9 bases. This CDR3 is built from 15 residues. The germline V gene has CDR1 SGDLS and CDR2 YYNGEE. The CDR3 reads CAGSVDLAGYNEQFF. The CDR3 DNA reads TGTGCCGGCAGCGTAGACCTAGCGGGATACAATGAGCAGTTCTTC.

This clonotype was recorded at least ten times. In DNA, the CDR3 is TGCGCCAGCAGCCAAGAGGACTGGTTTGGGGATTCACCCCTCCACTTT. The encoded protein is CASSQEDWFGDSPLHF. The gene calls are TRBV4-1 and TRBJ1-6; no clear D gene. The CDR3 has 16 amino acids. Trimming took off 0 bases at V and 8 bases at J, with 14 bases between the two ends. Looked up from germline, CDR1 is MGHRA and CDR2 is YSYEKL.

The sample holds many counts of this clonotype. This chain joins TRBV28 and TRBJ1-2; D might be TRBD1 (6 bases). The V and J ends lost 7 bases and 2 bases respectively, with 20 bases between them. CDR1 is MDHEN and CDR2 is SYDVKM in the germline V gene. CDR3 length: 16 residues. The CDR3 spells CASITALRGYNYGYTF. The CDR3 nucleotides are TGTGCCAGCATCACGGCCTTAAGGGGGTACAACTATGGCTACACCTTC.

This clonotype was observed many times. CDR3 in DNA: TGTGCCAGCAGTGAACGGAAGAGCTCCTACAATGAGCAGTTCTTC. Its translation: CASSERKSSYNEQFF. This rearrangement joins TRBV6-1 to TRBJ2-1; D is uncertain. Trimming took off 2 bases at V and 0 bases at J, with 8 bases between the two ends. This CDR3 has 15 residues. CDR1 and CDR2 (germline): MNHNS, SASEGT.

The rearrangement joins TRBV4-1 to TRBJ2-7; 7 bases are shared with TRBD2. CDR3 length: 13 amino acids. The junction had 3 bases not matched to a gene; V was cut back by 7 bases and J by 0 bases. Germline CDR1 and CDR2: MGHRA and YSYEKL. Written as DNA, the CDR3 is TGCGCCAGCAAAGGACTAGGCTCCTACGAGCAGTACTTC. It is translated as CASKGLGSYEQYF.